The 24 T cell receptor beta chains below come from one sample, sequenced in a study of T cell responses to AZD1222 COVID-19 vaccine. Using immunoSEQ multiplex PCR, the repertoire was profiled, and TCRdb retains in-frame clones only, with some absent. The sample lists tens of thousands of clones, roughly 90% occurring once. Specimen: peripheral blood, collected 28 days after the second AZD1222 dose. Receptors were obtained from an adult who received the AZD1222 COVID-19 vaccine.

V and J are TRBV15 and TRBJ2-1; TRBD2 might be the D (6 bases). V lost 2 bases and J lost 6, with 17 bases in between. CDR3 length: 16 amino acids. Germline V gene data show CDR1 as LNHNV and CDR2 as YYDKDF (reference sequence). The CDR3 DNA reads TGTGCCACCAGCAGACGGAGGGGCTCTAACGGCAATGAGCAGTTCTTC. Its translation: CATSRRRGSNGNEQFF.

This rearrangement joins TRBV19 to TRBJ2-3; TRBD2 agrees at 10 bases. The CDR3 has 15 residues. The V and J ends lost 7 bases and 5 bases, in that order; junction bases with no gene match: 9. Germline V gene sequence: CDR1 LNHDA, CDR2 SQIVND (reference sequence). The CDR3 loop is CASNKAGGPQDTQYF. The CDR3, as DNA: TGTGCCAGTAATAAAGCGGGAGGGCCTCAAGATACGCAGTATTTT.

The chain uses TRBV27 and TRBJ2-7; 11 nucleotides match TRBD2. The CDR3 spans 15 residues. Germline V CDR1 and CDR2: MNHEY, SMNVEV (reference sequence). V shed 2 bases, J shed 7 bases, and the junction held 7 bases outside the gene matches. The CDR3 loop is CASSLTAPSGREQYF. The CDR3 DNA is TGTGCCAGCAGTTTAACCGCCCCTAGCGGGAGGGAGCAGTACTTC.

The gene calls are TRBV7-7 and TRBJ2-5, with 7 bases matching TRBD2. The CDR3 sequence is 14 residues long. Germline V gene lookup returns CDR1 SSHAT and CDR2 FNYEAQ (reference sequence). The ends lost 6 bases at V and 0 bases at J; junction bases unmatched: 4. The CDR3 DNA reads as TGTGCCAGCAGTAACGGACTAGACCAAGAGACCCAGTACTTC. Its translation is CASSNGLDQETQYF.

The V and J genes are TRBV27 and TRBJ2-7, with D unresolved. The CDR3 spans 13 residues. CDR1 is MNHEY and CDR2 is SMNVEV in the germline V gene (reference sequence). Trimming shortened V by 2 bases and J by 7 bases, and 12 bases separated the two germline ends. The CDR3: CASSLSPHREQYF. CDR3 coding DNA: TGTGCCAGCAGTTTAAGTCCCCATCGGGAGCAGTACTTC.

This clone was detected only once. J is TRBJ2-2 and V is TRBV10-2, with D unclear. Trimming cost V 7 bases and J 6 bases, with 12 bases left between them. Germline CDR1 is WSHSY and CDR2 is SAAADI. This CDR3 region has 13 residues. The CDR3 DNA sequence: TGCGCCAGCACCGAGGACCTCCCCGGGGAGCTGTTTTTT. It is translated as CASTEDLPGELFF.

A single count supports this clone. The V gene is TRBV6-5, the J gene TRBJ2-1; D is uncertain. Trimming took 0 bases from V and 5 from J, leaving 8 bases between them. CDR3 length equals 14 residues. Looked up from germline, CDR1 is MNHEY and CDR2 is SVGAGI. The CDR3, as DNA: TGTGCCAGCAGTTACTCTGGCATAAACAATGAGCAGTTCTTC. Translated: CASSYSGINNEQFF.

The gene calls are TRBV6-5 and TRBJ2-1; D gene uncertain. This CDR3 spans 13 amino acids. The germline V and J ends were trimmed by 4 bases and 6 bases, with 10 bases remaining between them. Germline V lookup: CDR1 MNHEY, CDR2 SVGAGI. The CDR3 reads CASSWEARNEQFF. The CDR3 region has the DNA TGTGCCAGCAGTTGGGAAGCTCGCAATGAGCAGTTCTTC.

This chain connects TRBV6-2 or TRBV6-3 to TRBJ1-1; 7 bases are shared with TRBD1. V shed 4 bases, J shed 4 bases, and the junction held 6 bases outside the gene matches. This CDR3 has 14 residues. Germline-derived CDR1 and CDR2 are MNHEY and SVGEGT. The chain's CDR3 is CASSLQGMGTEAFF. The CDR3 DNA is TGTGCCAGCAGTTTACAGGGGATGGGCACTGAAGCTTTCTTT.

The chain has TRBV10-3 and TRBJ1-3; the D gene is possibly TRBD1 (5 bases). CDR1 ENHRY and CDR2 SYGVKD come from the germline V gene. Trimming shortened V by 6 bases and J by 0 bases, and 15 bases separated the two germline ends. The CDR3 loop spans 16 amino acids. The CDR3 spells CAISPPGANSGNTIYF. The CDR3, as DNA: TGTGCCATCAGCCCCCCCGGGGCAAACTCTGGAAACACCATATATTTT.

This chain links TRBV6-2 or TRBV6-3 with TRBJ2-2, with 10 bases identical to TRBD2. Trimming at V came to 5 bases and at J to 3 bases, leaving 3 bases not matched to a gene. The CDR3 runs 15 residues. The germline CDR1 and CDR2 sequences are MNHEY and SVGEGT. CDR3 sequence reads: CASSRTSGYTGELFF. The CDR3 nucleotides are TGTGCCAGCAGTCGGACTAGCGGATACACCGGGGAGCTGTTTTTT.

This chain uses TRBV12-3 or TRBV12-4 with TRBJ1-5; 8 positions agree with TRBD1. CDR3 length: 13 residues. V shed 6 bases and J 6 bases; nucleotides not matched to a gene: 4. CDR3: CASRGQGSQPQHF. DNA of the CDR3: TGTGCCAGCAGAGGACAGGGTAGTCAGCCCCAGCATTTT.

The V and J genes are TRBV5-8 and TRBJ1-3, with D possibly matching TRBD1 (5 bases). This CDR3 has 14 residues. V was pared by 3 bases and J by 0 bases, with 7 bases between. From germline, CDR1 is SGHTS and CDR2 YDEGEE. The CDR3: CASSSTVSGNTIYF. In DNA, the CDR3 is TGTGCCAGCAGCTCGACAGTCTCTGGAAACACCATATATTTT. The full variable domain, completed using reference TRBV5-8 and TRBJ1-3, is EAGVTQSPTHLIKTRGQQATLRCSPISGHTSVYWYQQALGLGLQFLLWYDEGEERNRGNFPPRFSGRQFPNYSSELNVNALELEDSALYLCASSSTVSGNTIYFGEGSWLTVV.

The chain employs TRBV19 and TRBJ2-7; D is unresolved. The germline V gene encodes CDR1 LNHDA and CDR2 SQIVND (reference sequence). Trimming took off 2 bases at V and 0 bases at J, with 8 bases between the two ends. CDR3 length equals 14 residues. CDR3 nucleotide sequence: TGTGCCAGTAGTATAACCCCAGGCTCCTACGAGCAGTACTTC. It codes for CASSITPGSYEQYF.

The CDR3 coding sequence is TGTGCCAGCAGTGTCGGTCCGCCCTATGAGCAGTTCTTC. Protein: CASSVGPPYEQFF. The chain has TRBV25-1 and TRBJ2-1; D remains ambiguous. The ends were cut back, 4 bases at V and 8 bases at J, with 12 bases in the middle. The CDR3 has 13 amino acids. Germline lookup yields CDR1 MGHDK and CDR2 SYGVNS.

The rearrangement uses TRBV20-1 and TRBJ1-3; a possible D gene is TRBD1 (5 bases). The V and J ends lost 3 bases and 2 bases respectively, with 14 bases between them. This CDR3 contains 15 residues. Germline V gene sequence: CDR1 DFQATT, CDR2 SNEGSKA (reference sequence). Here the CDR3 reads CSASKGSVPGNTIYF. CDR3 sequence (DNA): TGCAGTGCTAGTAAGGGGTCTGTCCCTGGAAACACCATATATTTT.

The chain recombines TRBV18 with TRBJ1-3; 8 bases are a match to TRBD1. The CDR3 covers 17 residues. The germline gives CDR1 KGHSH, CDR2 LQKENI. Trimming took 2 bases from V and 0 from J; bases not matched to a gene: 6. The CDR3 spells CASSPRDRLSSGNTIYF. CDR3 DNA sequence: TGTGCCAGCTCACCAAGGGACAGGCTAAGCTCTGGAAACACCATATATTTT.

The CDR3 bases are TGCGCCAGCAGCTTGACCTCGGACAGGTCCGAAGCTTTCTTT. Its translation: CASSLTSDRSEAFF. The V call is TRBV5-1, the J call TRBJ1-1; 7 bases are shared with TRBD1. Trimming removed 1 base from V and 8 bases from J; junction bases left unmatched: 8. Looked up from germline, CDR1 is SGHRS and CDR2 is YFSETQ. This CDR3 comprises 14 residues.

This chain links TRBV12-3 or TRBV12-4 with TRBJ1-2, with 7 nucleotides matching TRBD1. There are 12 residues in the CDR3. Trimming removed 6 bases from V and 8 bases from J; junction bases left unmatched: 6. This chain's CDR3 is CASSFTGAGYTF. CDR3 sequence (DNA): TGTGCCAGCAGCTTCACAGGGGCCGGCTACACCTTC.

This rearrangement joins TRBV18 to TRBJ2-3; TRBD2 matches 13 bases. V lost 3 bases to trimming and J lost 11 bases; unmatched junction nucleotides: 8. Germline lookup yields CDR1 KGHSH and CDR2 LQKENI. This CDR3 region has 15 residues. This chain's CDR3 is CASSPAGTSGTRQYF. Here the CDR3 DNA reads TGTGCCAGCTCACCCGCCGGGACTAGCGGGACGAGGCAGTATTTT.

This clone was seen a single time. V and J are TRBV4-2 and TRBJ1-2; D may be TRBD1 (5 bases). The germline V gene encodes CDR1 LGHNA and CDR2 YNFKEQ. V lost 1 base and J lost 8, with 23 bases in between. The CDR3 covers 17 residues. This CDR3 reads CASSQGRSGASAWGYTF. The CDR3 region has the DNA TGTGCCAGCAGCCAAGGTCGCTCTGGGGCTTCGGCCTGGGGCTACACCTTC.

The chain recombines TRBV6-5 with TRBJ2-5; D is perhaps TRBD1 (6 bases). Per the germline V gene, CDR1 is MNHEY and CDR2 is SVGAGI. The V end was cut by 5 bases, the J end by 4 bases, with 8 bases between. This CDR3 contains 12 residues. The CDR3 sequence is CASSLDRETQYF. The CDR3 DNA sequence: TGTGCCAGCAGTCTGGACAGAGAGACCCAGTACTTC.

As for this clone: Its ends do not fully match the called genes, so a read error is possible. CDR3 bases: TGTGCCAGCAGCCCCCCCCCAGGGGGCTCCAACGAGCAGTACTTC. This gives the protein CASSPPPGGSNEQYF. This rearrangement joins TRBV11-2 to TRBJ2-7; the match to TRBD1 covers 8 bases. CDR1 and CDR2 from the germline V gene are SGHAT and FQNNGV. The CDR3 contains 15 residues. The full variable domain, its missing parts supplied by reference TRBV11-2 and TRBJ2-7, is EAGVAQSPRYKIIEKRQSVAFWCNPISGHATLYWYQQILGQGPKLLIQFQNNGVVDDSQLPKDRFSAERLKGVDSTLKIQPAKLEDSAVYLCASSPPPGGSNEQYFGPGTRLTVT.

This chain joins TRBV12-5 and TRBJ1-2; D remains unclear. V was pared by 0 bases and J by 5 bases, with 7 bases between. CDR3 size: 13 residues. Germline V gives CDR1 LGHNT, CDR2 FRNRAP. CDR3 protein: CASGLVPGYGYTF. The CDR3 DNA sequence: TGTGCTAGTGGTTTGGTACCTGGATATGGCTACACCTTC.